This T cell receptor (beta chain) was sequenced in a study of cytomegalovirus exposure and HLA in healthy donors. General study findings and limits: High sensitivity and specificity were reportedly achieved when the classifier diagnosed cytomegalovirus status. Confirmation was obtained in vitro that three CMV-associated chains are specific for CMV antigens. Investigators reported 150 to 200 TCR beta chains as tied to cytomegalovirus.

The V gene lost 4 bases and the J gene lost 2 bases, with 8 bases spanning the gap. The CDR3 extends over 13 amino acids. The germline V gene encodes CDR1 WNHNN and CDR2 SYGVQD (reference sequence). This clone was counted once. As yet, its antigen is unknown. Profiled with immunoSEQ multiplex PCR; TCRdb holds only in-frame clones, not every one. Among 57,000 or so clones listed, 90% to 95% were seen once. Specimen: PBMCs. This clonotype originated in a woman in her 30s in good health and CMV-seronegative. This sequence joins TRBV10-1 and TRBJ1-1; D not certain. CDR3 sequence reads: CASSAEFNTEAFF. For the CDR3, the DNA is TGCGCCAGCAGTGCGGAGTTTAACACTGAAGCTTTCTTT.